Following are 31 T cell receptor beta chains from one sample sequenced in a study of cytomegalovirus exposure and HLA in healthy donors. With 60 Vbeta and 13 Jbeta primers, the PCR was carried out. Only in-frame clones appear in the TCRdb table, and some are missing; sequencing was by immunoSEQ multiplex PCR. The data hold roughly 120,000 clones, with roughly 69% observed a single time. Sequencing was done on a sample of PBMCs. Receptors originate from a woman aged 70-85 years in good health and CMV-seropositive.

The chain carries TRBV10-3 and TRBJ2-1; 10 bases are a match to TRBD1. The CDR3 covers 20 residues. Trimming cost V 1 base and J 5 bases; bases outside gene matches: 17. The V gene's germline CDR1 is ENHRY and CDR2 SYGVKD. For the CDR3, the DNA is TGTGCCATCAGTGAGTTCGGGGGACAGGGGTCGTCCTTTTTTAACAATGAGCAGTTCTTC. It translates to CAISEFGGQGSSFFNNEQFF.

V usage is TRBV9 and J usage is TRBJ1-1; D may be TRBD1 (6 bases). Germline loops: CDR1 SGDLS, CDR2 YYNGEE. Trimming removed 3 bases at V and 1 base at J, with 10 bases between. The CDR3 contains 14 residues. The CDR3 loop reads CASSGGTPNTEAFF. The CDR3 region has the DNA TGTGCCAGCAGCGGGGGGACACCGAACACTGAAGCTTTCTTT.

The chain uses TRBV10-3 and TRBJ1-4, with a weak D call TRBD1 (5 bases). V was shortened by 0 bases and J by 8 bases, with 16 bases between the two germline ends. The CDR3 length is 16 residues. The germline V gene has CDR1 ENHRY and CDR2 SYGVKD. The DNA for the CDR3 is TGTGCCATCAGTGAGTCCTCGGGGGAGGGTACGGAAAAACTGTTTTTT. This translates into CAISESSGEGTEKLFF.

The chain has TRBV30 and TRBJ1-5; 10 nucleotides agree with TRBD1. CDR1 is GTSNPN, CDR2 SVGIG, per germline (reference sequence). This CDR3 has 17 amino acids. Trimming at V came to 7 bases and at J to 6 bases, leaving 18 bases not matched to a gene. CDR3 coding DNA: TGTGCCTTCTTGGTGGGGACAGGGGAACGAGTGGGTCAGCCCCAGCATTTT. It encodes CAFLVGTGERVGQPQHF.

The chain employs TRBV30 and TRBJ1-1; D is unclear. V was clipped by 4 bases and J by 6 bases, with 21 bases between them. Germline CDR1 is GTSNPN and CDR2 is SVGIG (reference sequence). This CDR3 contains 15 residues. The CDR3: CAWNRGRDLNAEAFF. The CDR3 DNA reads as TGTGCCTGGAATCGCGGGAGGGATTTAAACGCTGAAGCTTTCTTT.

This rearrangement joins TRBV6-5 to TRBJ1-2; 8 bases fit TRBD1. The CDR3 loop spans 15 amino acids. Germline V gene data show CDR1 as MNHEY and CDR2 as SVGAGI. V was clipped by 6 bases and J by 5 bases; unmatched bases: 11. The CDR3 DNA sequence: TGTGCCAGCAGCCCCCCGGGGCAGGGGGCTTATGGCTACACCTTC. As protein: CASSPPGQGAYGYTF.

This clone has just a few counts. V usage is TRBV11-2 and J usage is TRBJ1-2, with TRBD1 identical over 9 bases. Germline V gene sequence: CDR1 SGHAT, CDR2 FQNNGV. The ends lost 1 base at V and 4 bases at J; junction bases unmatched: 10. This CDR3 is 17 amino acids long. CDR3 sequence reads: CASSLVARDRVRYGYTF. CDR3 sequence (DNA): TGTGCCAGCAGCTTAGTTGCCAGGGACAGGGTGCGCTATGGCTACACCTTC.

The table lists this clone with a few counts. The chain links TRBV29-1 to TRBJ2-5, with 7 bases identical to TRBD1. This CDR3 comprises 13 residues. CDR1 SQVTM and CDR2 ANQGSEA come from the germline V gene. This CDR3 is CSTSGQSRETQYF. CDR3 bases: TGCAGTACCTCGGGACAGTCCCGGGAGACCCAGTACTTC.

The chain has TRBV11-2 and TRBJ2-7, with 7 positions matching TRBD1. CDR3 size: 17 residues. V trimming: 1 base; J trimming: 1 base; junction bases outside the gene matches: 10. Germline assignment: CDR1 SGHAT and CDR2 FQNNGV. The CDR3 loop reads CASSLAQGTAWSYEQYF. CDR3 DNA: TGTGCCAGCAGCTTAGCCCAAGGGACAGCCTGGTCCTACGAGCAGTACTTC.

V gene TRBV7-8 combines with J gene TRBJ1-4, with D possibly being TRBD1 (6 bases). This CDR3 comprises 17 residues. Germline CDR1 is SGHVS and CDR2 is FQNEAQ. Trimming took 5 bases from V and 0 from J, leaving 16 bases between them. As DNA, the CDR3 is TGTGCCAGCAGCGCGGACTCCGACAGGACAACTAATGAAAAACTGTTTTTT. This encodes CASSADSDRTTNEKLFF.

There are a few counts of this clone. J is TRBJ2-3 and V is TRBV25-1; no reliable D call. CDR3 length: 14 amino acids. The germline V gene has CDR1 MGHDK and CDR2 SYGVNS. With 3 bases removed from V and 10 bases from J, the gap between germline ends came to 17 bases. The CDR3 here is CASSEAWAQIPQYF. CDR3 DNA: TGTGCCAGCAGTGAGGCCTGGGCACAGATTCCGCAGTATTTT.

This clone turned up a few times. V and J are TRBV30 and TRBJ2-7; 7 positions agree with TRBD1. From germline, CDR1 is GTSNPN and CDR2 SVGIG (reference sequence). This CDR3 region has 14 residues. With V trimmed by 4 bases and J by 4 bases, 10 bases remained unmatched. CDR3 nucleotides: TGTGCCTGGACTCGACAGGGTTCCCCTTACGAGCAGTACTTC. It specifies CAWTRQGSPYEQYF.

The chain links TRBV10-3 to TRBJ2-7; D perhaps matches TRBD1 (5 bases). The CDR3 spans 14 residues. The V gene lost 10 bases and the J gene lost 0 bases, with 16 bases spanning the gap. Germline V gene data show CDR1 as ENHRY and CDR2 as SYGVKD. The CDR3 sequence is CATVRTGSSYEQYF. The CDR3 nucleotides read TGTGCCACCGTAAGAACAGGAAGCTCCTACGAGCAGTACTTC.

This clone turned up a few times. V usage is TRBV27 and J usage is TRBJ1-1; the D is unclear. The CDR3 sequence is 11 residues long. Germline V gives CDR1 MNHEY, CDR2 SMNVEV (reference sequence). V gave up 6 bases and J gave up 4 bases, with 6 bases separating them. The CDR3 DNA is TGTGCCAGCAGAGGACTCACTGAAGCTTTCTTT. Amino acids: CASRGLTEAFF.

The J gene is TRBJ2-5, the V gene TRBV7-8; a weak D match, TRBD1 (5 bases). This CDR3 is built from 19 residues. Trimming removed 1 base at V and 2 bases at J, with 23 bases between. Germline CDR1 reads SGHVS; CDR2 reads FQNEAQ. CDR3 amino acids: CASSLDAGAIGRLQETQYF. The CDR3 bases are TGTGCCAGCAGCTTAGATGCTGGGGCGATCGGGCGCTTACAAGAGACCCAGTACTTC.

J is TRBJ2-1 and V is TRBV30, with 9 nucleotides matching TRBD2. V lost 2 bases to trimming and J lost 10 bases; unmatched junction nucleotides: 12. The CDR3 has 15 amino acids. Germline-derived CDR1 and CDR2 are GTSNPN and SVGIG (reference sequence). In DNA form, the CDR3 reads TGTGCCTGGAGTCCCTCCCGCGGGGGGGCCCGGGAGCAGTTCTTC. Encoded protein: CAWSPSRGGAREQFF.

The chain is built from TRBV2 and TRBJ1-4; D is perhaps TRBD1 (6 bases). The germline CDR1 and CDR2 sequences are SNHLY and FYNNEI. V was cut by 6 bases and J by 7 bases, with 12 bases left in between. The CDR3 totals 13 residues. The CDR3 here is CASSGGTLEKLFF. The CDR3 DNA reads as TGTGCCAGCAGCGGGGGGACACTTGAAAAACTGTTTTTT. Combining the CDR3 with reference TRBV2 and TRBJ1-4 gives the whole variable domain EPEVTQTPSHQVTQMGQEVILRCVPISNHLYFYWYRQILGQKVEFLVSFYNNEISEKSEIFDDQFSVERPDGSNFTLKIRSTKLEDSAMYFCASSGGTLEKLFFGSGTQLSVL.

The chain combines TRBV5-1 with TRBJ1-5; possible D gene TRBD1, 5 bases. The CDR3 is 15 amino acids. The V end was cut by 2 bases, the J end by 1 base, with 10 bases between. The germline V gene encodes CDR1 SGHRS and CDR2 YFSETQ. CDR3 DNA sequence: TGCGCCAGCAGCTTCTTTCCAGGGAGCAATCAGCCCCAGCATTTT. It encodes CASSFFPGSNQPQHF.

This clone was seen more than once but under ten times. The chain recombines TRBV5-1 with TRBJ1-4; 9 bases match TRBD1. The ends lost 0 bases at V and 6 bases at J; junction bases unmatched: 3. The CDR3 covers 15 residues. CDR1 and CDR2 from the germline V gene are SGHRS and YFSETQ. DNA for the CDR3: TGCGCCAGCAGCTTGGAGGGGACAGGGTATGAAAAACTGTTTTTT. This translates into CASSLEGTGYEKLFF.

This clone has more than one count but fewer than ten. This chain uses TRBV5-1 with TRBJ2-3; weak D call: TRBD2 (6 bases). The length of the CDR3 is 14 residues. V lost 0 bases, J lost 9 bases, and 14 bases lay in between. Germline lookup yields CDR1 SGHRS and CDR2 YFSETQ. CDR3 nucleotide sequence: TGCGCCAGCAGCTTGGTAGGGCGGGGAGGCACGCAGTATTTT. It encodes CASSLVGRGGTQYF.

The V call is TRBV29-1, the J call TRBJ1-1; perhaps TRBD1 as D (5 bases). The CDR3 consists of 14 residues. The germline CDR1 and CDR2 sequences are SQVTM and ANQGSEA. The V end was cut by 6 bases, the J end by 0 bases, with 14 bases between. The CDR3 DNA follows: TGCAGCGTACCGAAGGGGAACATGAACACTGAAGCTTTCTTT. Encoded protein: CSVPKGNMNTEAFF.

The CDR3 is CASSGGGYTEAFF. CDR3 DNA sequence: TGTGCCAGCTCAGGGGGGGGCTACACTGAAGCTTTCTTT. The chain carries TRBV18 and TRBJ1-1, with D possibly TRBD1 on 6 matching bases. The length of the CDR3 is 13 residues. V was clipped by 5 bases and J by 3 bases, with 10 bases between them. Germline values: CDR1 KGHSH, CDR2 LQKENI.

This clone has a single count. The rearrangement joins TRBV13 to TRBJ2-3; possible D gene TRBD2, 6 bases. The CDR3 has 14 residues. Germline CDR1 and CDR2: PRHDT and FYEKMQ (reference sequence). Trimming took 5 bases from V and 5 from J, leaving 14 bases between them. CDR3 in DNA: TGTGCCAGCAGCCCGGGACTGGATCTAGATACGCAGTATTTT. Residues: CASSPGLDLDTQYF.

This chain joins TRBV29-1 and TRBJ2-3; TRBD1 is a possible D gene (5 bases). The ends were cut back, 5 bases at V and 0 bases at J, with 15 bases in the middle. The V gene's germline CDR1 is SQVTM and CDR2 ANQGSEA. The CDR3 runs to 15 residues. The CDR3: CSVLGLHKSTDTQYF. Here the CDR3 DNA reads TGCAGCGTTCTGGGGCTGCACAAAAGCACAGATACGCAGTATTTT.

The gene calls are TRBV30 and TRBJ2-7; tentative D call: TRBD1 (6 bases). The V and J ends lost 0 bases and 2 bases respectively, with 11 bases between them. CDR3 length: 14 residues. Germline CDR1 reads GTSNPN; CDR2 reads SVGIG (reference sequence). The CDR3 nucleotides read TGTGCCTGGAGTGTTGGGCCAGGGGCCTACGAGCAGTACTTC. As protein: CAWSVGPGAYEQYF.

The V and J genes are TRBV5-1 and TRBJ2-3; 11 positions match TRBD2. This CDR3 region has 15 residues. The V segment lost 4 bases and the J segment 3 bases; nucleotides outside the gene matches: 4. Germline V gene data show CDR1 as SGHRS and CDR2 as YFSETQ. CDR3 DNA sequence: TGCGCCAGCAGCCGGACTAGCGGGCAGACAGATACGCAGTATTTT. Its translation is CASSRTSGQTDTQYF.

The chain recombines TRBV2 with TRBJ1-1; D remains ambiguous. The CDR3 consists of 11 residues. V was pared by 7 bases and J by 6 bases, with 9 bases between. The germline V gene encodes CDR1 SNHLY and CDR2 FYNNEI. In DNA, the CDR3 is TGTGCCAGCATTTTGAGATCTGAAGCTTTCTTT. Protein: CASILRSEAFF.

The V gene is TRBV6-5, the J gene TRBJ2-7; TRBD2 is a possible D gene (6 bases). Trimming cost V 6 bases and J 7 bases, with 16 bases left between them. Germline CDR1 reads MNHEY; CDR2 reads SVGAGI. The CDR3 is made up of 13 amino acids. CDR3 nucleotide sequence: TGTGCCAGCAGCTCCCTCTCGGGGAGGGAGCAGTACTTC. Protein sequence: CASSSLSGREQYF.

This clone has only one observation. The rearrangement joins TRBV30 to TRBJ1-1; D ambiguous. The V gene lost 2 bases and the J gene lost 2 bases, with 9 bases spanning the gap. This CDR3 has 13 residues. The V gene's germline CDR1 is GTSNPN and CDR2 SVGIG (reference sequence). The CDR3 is CAWSSSLNTEAFF. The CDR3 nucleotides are TGTGCCTGGAGTTCTTCCCTCAACACTGAAGCTTTCTTT.

The CDR3, as DNA: TGTGCCAGCAGTGCATCCGGGACTAGCTTCTACAATGAGCAGTTCTTC. Translated: CASSASGTSFYNEQFF. J is TRBJ2-1 and V is TRBV2, with 9 bases lining up with TRBD2. The V segment lost 4 bases and the J segment 3 bases; nucleotides outside the gene matches: 7. This CDR3 is 16 amino acids long. Germline CDR1 and CDR2: SNHLY and FYNNEI.

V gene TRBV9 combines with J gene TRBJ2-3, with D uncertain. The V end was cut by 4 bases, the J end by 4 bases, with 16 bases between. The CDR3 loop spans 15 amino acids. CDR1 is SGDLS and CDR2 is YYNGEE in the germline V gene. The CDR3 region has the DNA TGTGCCAGCAGCCCCCTCCTGGGCACCTCAGATACGCAGTATTTT. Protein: CASSPLLGTSDTQYF.